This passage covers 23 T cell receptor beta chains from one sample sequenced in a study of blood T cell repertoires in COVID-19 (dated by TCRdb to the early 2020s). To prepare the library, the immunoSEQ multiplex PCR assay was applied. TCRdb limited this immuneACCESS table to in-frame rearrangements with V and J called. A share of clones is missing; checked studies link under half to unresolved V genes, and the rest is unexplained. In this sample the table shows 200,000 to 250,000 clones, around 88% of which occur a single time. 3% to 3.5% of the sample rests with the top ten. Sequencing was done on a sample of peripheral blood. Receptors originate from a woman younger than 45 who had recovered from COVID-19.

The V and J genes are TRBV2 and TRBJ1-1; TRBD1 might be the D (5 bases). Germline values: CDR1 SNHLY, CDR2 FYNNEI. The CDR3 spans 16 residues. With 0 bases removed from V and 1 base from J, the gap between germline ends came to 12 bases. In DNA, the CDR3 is TGTGCCAGCAGTGAAGCGCTGTTAGGGGCGAACACTGAAGCTTTCTTT. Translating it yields CASSEALLGANTEAFF.

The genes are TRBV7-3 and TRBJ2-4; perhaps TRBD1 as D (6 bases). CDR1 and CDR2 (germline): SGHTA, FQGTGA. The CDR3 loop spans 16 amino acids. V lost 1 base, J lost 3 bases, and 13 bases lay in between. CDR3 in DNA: TGTGCCAGCAGCTTAATCGCAGGGGACAACAAAAACATTCAGTACTTC. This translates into CASSLIAGDNKNIQYF. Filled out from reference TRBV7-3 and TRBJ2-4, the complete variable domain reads GAGVSQTPSNKVTEKGKYVELRCDPISGHTALYWYRQSLGQGPEFLIYFQGTGAADDSGLPNDRFFAVRPEGSVSTLKIQRTERGDSAVYLCASSLIAGDNKNIQYFGAGTRLSVL.

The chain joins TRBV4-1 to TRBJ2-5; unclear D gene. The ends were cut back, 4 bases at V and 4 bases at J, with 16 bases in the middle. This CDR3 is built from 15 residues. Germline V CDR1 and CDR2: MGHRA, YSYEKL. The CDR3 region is CASSPSPGLGETQYF. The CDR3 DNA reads TGCGCCAGCAGCCCGAGCCCCGGGTTGGGAGAGACCCAGTACTTC.

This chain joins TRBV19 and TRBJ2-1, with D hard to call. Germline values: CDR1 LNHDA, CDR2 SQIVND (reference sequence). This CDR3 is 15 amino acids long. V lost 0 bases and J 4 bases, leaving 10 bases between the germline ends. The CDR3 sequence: CASSIDWLDYNEQFF. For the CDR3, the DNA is TGTGCCAGTAGTATAGATTGGCTAGATTACAATGAGCAGTTCTTC.

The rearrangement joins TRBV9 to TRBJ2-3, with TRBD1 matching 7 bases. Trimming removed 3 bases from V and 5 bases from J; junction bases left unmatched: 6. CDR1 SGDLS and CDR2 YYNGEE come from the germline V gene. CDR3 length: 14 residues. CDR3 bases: TGTGCCAGCAGCGCCCCCCCAGGGGGAGATACGCAGTATTTT. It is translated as CASSAPPGGDTQYF.

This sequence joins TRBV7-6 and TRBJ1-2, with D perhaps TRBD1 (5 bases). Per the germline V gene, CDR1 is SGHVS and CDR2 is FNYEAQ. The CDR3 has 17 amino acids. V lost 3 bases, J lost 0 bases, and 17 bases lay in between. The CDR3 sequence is CASSFFPYSGANYGYTF. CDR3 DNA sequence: TGTGCCAGCAGCTTTTTTCCCTATTCGGGGGCTAACTATGGCTACACCTTC.

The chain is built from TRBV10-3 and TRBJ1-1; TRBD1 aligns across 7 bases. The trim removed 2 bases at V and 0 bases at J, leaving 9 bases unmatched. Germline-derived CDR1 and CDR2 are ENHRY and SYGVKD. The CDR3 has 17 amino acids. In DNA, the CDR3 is TGTGCCATCAGTGAGGGTGGGAACAGGGGCTTGAACACTGAAGCTTTCTTT. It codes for CAISEGGNRGLNTEAFF.

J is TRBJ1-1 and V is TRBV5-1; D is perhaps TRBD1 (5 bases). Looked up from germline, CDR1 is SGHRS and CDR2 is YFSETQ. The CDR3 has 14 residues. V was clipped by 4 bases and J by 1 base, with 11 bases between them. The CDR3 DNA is TGCGCCAGCAGCCGCGGGGACGGGAACACTGAAGCTTTCTTT. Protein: CASSRGDGNTEAFF.

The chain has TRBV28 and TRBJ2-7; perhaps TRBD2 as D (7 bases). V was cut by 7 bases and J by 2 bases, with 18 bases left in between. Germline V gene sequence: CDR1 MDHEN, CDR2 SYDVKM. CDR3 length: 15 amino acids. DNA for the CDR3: TGTGCCAGCACCCCGGGGGGCAGGAGACCCTACGAGCAGTACTTC. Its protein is CASTPGGRRPYEQYF.

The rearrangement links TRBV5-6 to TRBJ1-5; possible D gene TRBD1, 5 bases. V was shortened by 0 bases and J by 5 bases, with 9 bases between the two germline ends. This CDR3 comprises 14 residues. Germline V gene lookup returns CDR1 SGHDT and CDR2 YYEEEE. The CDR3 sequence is CASSLGDSYQPQHF. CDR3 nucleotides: TGTGCCAGCAGCTTGGGTGACAGCTATCAGCCCCAGCATTTT.

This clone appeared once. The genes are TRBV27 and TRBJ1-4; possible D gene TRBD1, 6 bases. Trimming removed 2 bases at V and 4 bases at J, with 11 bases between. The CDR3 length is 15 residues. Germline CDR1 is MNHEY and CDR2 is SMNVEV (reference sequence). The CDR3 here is CASSLDSGVNEKLFF. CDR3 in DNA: TGTGCCAGCAGTTTAGATTCAGGGGTTAATGAAAAACTGTTTTTT.

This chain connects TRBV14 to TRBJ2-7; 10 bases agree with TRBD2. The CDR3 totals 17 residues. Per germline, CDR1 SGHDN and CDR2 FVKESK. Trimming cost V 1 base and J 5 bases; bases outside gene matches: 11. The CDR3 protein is CASSQVGSGGAWDEQYF. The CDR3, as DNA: TGTGCCAGCAGCCAAGTCGGAAGCGGGGGGGCCTGGGACGAGCAGTACTTC.

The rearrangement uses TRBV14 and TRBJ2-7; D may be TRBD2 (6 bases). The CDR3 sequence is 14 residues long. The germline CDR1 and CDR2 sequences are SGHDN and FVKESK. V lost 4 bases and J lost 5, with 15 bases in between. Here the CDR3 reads CASSLAPSVNEQYF. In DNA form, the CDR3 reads TGTGCCAGCAGCCTCGCCCCTAGCGTTAACGAGCAGTACTTC.

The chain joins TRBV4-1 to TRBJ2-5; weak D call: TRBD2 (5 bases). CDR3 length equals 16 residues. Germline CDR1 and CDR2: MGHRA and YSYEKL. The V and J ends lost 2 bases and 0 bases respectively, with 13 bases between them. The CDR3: CASSQRLGAYQETQYF. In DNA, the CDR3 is TGCGCCAGCAGCCAAAGGCTGGGAGCGTACCAAGAGACCCAGTACTTC.

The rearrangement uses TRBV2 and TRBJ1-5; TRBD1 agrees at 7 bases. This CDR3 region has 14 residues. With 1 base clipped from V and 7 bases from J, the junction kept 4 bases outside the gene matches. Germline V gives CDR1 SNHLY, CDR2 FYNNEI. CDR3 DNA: TGTGCCAGCAGTGAAGGGACAGGTAGGCAGCCCCAGCATTTT. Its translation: CASSEGTGRQPQHF.

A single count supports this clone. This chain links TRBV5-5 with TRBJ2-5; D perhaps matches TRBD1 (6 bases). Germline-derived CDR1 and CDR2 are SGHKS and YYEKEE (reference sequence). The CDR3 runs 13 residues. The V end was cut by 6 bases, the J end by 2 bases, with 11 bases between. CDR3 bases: TGTGCCAGCACCCACGGACAGCAAGAGACCCAGTACTTC. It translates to CASTHGQQETQYF.

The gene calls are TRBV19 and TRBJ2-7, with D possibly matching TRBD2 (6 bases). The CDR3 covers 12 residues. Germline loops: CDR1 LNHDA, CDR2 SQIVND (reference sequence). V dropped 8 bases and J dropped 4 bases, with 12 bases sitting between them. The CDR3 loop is CASGNLAYEQYF. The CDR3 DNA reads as TGTGCCAGTGGGAACCTAGCGTACGAGCAGTACTTC.

Here the CDR3 reads CASSQVPPPTGQGHGYTF. DNA of the CDR3: TGCGCCAGCAGCCAAGTCCCCCCGCCAACCGGACAGGGTCATGGCTACACCTTC. This chain links TRBV4-1 with TRBJ1-2; 8 bases map to TRBD1. V trimming: 1 base; J trimming: 6 bases; junction bases outside the gene matches: 16. The CDR3 loop spans 18 amino acids. Germline V lookup: CDR1 MGHRA, CDR2 YSYEKL.

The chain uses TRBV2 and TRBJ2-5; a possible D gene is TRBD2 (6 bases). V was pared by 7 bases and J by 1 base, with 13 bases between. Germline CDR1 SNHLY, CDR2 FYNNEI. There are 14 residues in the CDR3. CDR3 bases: TGTGCCAGCACGATTAGGCGGGGCCAAGAGACCCAGTACTTC. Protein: CASTIRRGQETQYF.

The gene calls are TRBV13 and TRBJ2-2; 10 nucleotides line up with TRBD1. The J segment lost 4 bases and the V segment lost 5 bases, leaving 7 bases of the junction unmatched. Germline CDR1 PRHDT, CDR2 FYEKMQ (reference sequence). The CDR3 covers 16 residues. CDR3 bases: TGTGCCAGCAGCCCACGGGACAGGGGAAGCACCGGGGAGCTGTTTTTT. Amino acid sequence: CASSPRDRGSTGELFF.

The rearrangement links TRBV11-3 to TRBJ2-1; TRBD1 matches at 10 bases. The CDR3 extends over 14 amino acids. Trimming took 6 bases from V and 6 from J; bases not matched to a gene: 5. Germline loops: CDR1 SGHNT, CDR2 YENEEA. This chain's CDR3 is CASSRTGGSNEQFF. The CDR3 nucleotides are TGTGCCAGCAGTAGGACAGGGGGTAGCAATGAGCAGTTCTTC.

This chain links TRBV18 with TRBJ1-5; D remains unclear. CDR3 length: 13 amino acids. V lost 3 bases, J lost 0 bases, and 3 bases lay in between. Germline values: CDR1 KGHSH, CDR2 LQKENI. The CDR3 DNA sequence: TGTGCCAGCTCACCTTATAGCAATCAGCCCCAGCATTTT. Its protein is CASSPYSNQPQHF.

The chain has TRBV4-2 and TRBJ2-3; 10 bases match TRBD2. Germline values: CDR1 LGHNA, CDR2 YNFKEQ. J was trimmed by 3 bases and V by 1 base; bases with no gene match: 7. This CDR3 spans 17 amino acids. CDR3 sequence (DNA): TGTGCCAGCAGCCAAGGTTCAGCTAGCGGGGGAACAGATACGCAGTATTTT. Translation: CASSQGSASGGTDTQYF.